The 26 T cell receptor beta chains presented below share a single source sample, sequenced in a study of blood T cell repertoires in COVID-19. Assay: immunoSEQ multiplex PCR; the TCRdb copy retains only in-frame clones and omits some. The repertoire holds over 120,000 clones, with more than 60% as singletons. The sample consisted of peripheral blood. The receptor set was obtained from a woman aged 55-69 years with acute or convalescent COVID-19.

The V call is TRBV15, the J call TRBJ1-4, with a possible D match to TRBD1 (5 bases). The germline gives CDR1 LNHNV, CDR2 YYDKDF (reference sequence). Trimming took off 0 bases at V and 5 bases at J, with 16 bases between the two ends. CDR3 length equals 17 residues. CDR3 bases: TGTGCCACCAGCAGAGACAGCGGCGTTGGGGGGAATGAAAAACTGTTTTTT. Protein sequence: CATSRDSGVGGNEKLFF.

This sequence joins TRBV3-1 (or the pseudogene TRBV3-2) and TRBJ2-1, with 8 bases aligning to TRBD2. Germline CDR1 reads LGHDT; CDR2 reads YNNKEL (reference sequence). CDR3 size: 14 residues. With V trimmed by 7 bases and J by 2 bases, 4 bases remained unmatched. In DNA, the CDR3 is TGTGCCAGCACCCCCGGGGGGGCCTACAATGAGCAGTTCTTC. It specifies CASTPGGAYNEQFF.

The chain recombines TRBV11-2 with TRBJ2-1; the D gene is possibly TRBD1 (5 bases). Germline CDR1 is SGHAT and CDR2 is FQNNGV. Trimming left V 6 bases short and J 5 bases short, with 11 bases between. This CDR3 is 13 amino acids long. The CDR3 protein is CASSGHFNNEQFF. Here the CDR3 DNA reads TGTGCCAGCAGTGGACATTTTAACAATGAGCAGTTCTTC. The full variable domain, with the rest looked up from reference TRBV11-2 and TRBJ2-1, is EAGVAQSPRYKIIEKRQSVAFWCNPISGHATLYWYQQILGQGPKLLIQFQNNGVVDDSQLPKDRFSAERLKGVDSTLKIQPAKLEDSAVYLCASSGHFNNEQFFGPGTRLTVL.

The rearrangement uses TRBV5-4 and TRBJ2-7; the D is unclear. Germline lookup yields CDR1 SGHNT and CDR2 YYREEE (reference sequence). V dropped 2 bases and J dropped 0 bases, with 6 bases sitting between them. The CDR3 runs 13 residues. The DNA of the CDR3 is TGTGCCAGCAGCTTACCCTACTCCTACGAGCAGTACTTC. Translating it yields CASSLPYSYEQYF.

This clone was found once. J is TRBJ2-7 and V is TRBV7-8; 9 bases are a match to TRBD2. The V gene end was trimmed by 5 bases and the J gene end by 5 bases; junction bases not matched to a gene: 10. CDR1 SGHVS and CDR2 FQNEAQ come from the germline V gene. The CDR3 is 15 residues long. The CDR3 region is CASSTAGGRGHEQYF. CDR3 bases: TGTGCCAGCAGCACCGCGGGGGGGCGGGGGCACGAGCAGTACTTC.

This clone was detected only once. The chain joins TRBV19 to TRBJ2-1; possible D gene TRBD1, 6 bases. CDR3 size: 16 residues. From germline, CDR1 is LNHDA and CDR2 SQIVND (reference sequence). The V and J ends lost 2 bases and 5 bases respectively, with 16 bases between them. The CDR3 protein is CASSIPPDTGHNEQFF. The CDR3 DNA is TGTGCCAGTAGTATACCCCCGGACACAGGGCACAATGAGCAGTTCTTC.

At least ten counts were recorded for this clone. The chain uses TRBV6-2 or TRBV6-3 and TRBJ1-5, with 9 bases fitting TRBD1. Per germline, CDR1 MNHEY and CDR2 SVGEGT. J was trimmed by 4 bases and V by 5 bases; bases with no gene match: 6. The CDR3 extends over 15 amino acids. CDR3 DNA sequence: TGTGCCAGCAGTCCCGGGACAGGGCGAAATCAGCCCCAGCATTTT. It is translated as CASSPGTGRNQPQHF.

The chain joins TRBV19 to TRBJ1-5; TRBD1 matches 9 bases. Germline V gene data show CDR1 as LNHDA and CDR2 as SQIVND (reference sequence). V lost 6 bases to trimming and J lost 0 bases; unmatched junction nucleotides: 9. The CDR3 has 17 residues. The DNA for the CDR3 is TGTGCCAGTAGGGGGACAGGGACCTTCCTTAGCAATCAGCCCCAGCATTTT. This gives the protein CASRGTGTFLSNQPQHF.

The rearrangement joins TRBV28 to TRBJ2-1, with a weak D call TRBD1 (5 bases). Per germline, CDR1 MDHEN and CDR2 SYDVKM. V was shortened by 1 base and J by 4 bases, with 5 bases between the two germline ends. The CDR3 consists of 13 residues. The CDR3 loop reads CASSLSGYNEQFF. CDR3 sequence (DNA): TGTGCCAGCAGTTTATCAGGGTACAATGAGCAGTTCTTC.

The chain couples TRBV6-5 to TRBJ1-1, with 9 bases fitting TRBD1. Trimming cost V 4 bases and J 4 bases; bases outside gene matches: 4. CDR1 MNHEY and CDR2 SVGAGI come from the germline V gene. The CDR3 totals 14 residues. The CDR3 loop reads CASSWTGVGTEAFF. In DNA form, the CDR3 reads TGTGCCAGCAGTTGGACAGGGGTCGGCACTGAAGCTTTCTTT.

This chain links TRBV10-3 with TRBJ2-7; D call uncertain. The ends were cut back, 0 bases at V and 3 bases at J, with 12 bases in the middle. Germline CDR1 is ENHRY and CDR2 is SYGVKD. This CDR3 spans 15 amino acids. The CDR3 DNA reads as TGTGCCATCAGTGAGTCGTTACGGAGTGGCTACGAGCAGTACTTC. Protein: CAISESLRSGYEQYF.

The chain uses TRBV9 and TRBJ1-1; 7 bases match TRBD1. Per germline, CDR1 SGDLS and CDR2 YYNGEE. This CDR3 is 15 amino acids long. Trimming removed 3 bases from V and 4 bases from J; junction bases left unmatched: 9. CDR3 nucleotide sequence: TGTGCCAGCAGCGCCGGGAAGGGGGCAGGCACTGAAGCTTTCTTT. Its translation: CASSAGKGAGTEAFF.

This chain connects TRBV6-5 to TRBJ2-7, with D perhaps matching TRBD1 (5 bases). Trimming took 5 bases from V and 2 from J, leaving 10 bases between them. The germline V gene has CDR1 MNHEY and CDR2 SVGAGI. The CDR3 loop spans 13 amino acids. The CDR3 region has the DNA TGTGCCAGCAGTCGACAGCGAACCTACGAGCAGTACTTC. Amino acids: CASSRQRTYEQYF.

This chain joins TRBV27 and TRBJ1-2, with 8 bases aligning to TRBD1. Per the germline V gene, CDR1 is MNHEY and CDR2 is SMNVEV (reference sequence). The trim removed 5 bases at V and 6 bases at J, leaving 17 bases unmatched. The CDR3 has 17 residues. The CDR3: CASSPSPWQGAGDGYTF. Here the CDR3 DNA reads TGTGCCAGCAGTCCATCGCCGTGGCAGGGGGCCGGAGATGGCTACACCTTC.

The CDR3 loop reads CASSGLAGNYEQYF. DNA for the CDR3: TGTGCCAGCAGCGGACTAGCGGGGAACTACGAGCAGTACTTC. V is TRBV6-5 and J is TRBJ2-7, with 12 bases fitting TRBD2. The V gene's germline CDR1 is MNHEY and CDR2 SVGAGI. J was trimmed by 3 bases and V by 6 bases; bases with no gene match: 3. The CDR3 has 14 amino acids.

In DNA, the CDR3 is TGTGCCAGCAGCGTAGTTAGCGGAGTCACAGATACGCAGTATTTT. Translating it yields CASSVVSGVTDTQYF. The chain couples TRBV9 to TRBJ2-3; D is possibly TRBD2 (6 bases). Trimming cost V 0 bases and J 2 bases, with 10 bases left between them. CDR3 size: 15 residues. In germline, CDR1 is SGDLS, CDR2 YYNGEE.

V and J are TRBV6-6 and TRBJ2-5, with no clear D. The germline gives CDR1 MNHNY, CDR2 SVGAGI (reference sequence). The V and J ends lost 7 bases and 5 bases respectively, with 17 bases between them. This CDR3 spans 14 amino acids. The CDR3: CASTDSKYGETQYF. The CDR3 nucleotides are TGTGCCAGCACCGACTCCAAGTACGGGGAGACCCAGTACTTC.

The chain links TRBV10-1 to TRBJ2-7; 8 bases agree with TRBD1. CDR1 is WNHNN and CDR2 is SYGVQD in the germline V gene (reference sequence). Trimming at V came to 6 bases and at J to 3 bases, leaving 4 bases not matched to a gene. This CDR3 has 13 amino acids. The CDR3 here is CASSEGQGYEQYF. CDR3 nucleotide sequence: TGCGCCAGCAGCGAAGGACAGGGCTACGAGCAGTACTTC.

This clone has a handful of counts. J is TRBJ1-2 and V is TRBV28; D may be TRBD1 (5 bases). The CDR3 has 14 residues. Germline CDR1 and CDR2: MDHEN and SYDVKM. V dropped 3 bases and J dropped 6 bases, with 14 bases sitting between them. The CDR3 spells CASSFIRVSDGYTF. CDR3 bases: TGTGCCAGCAGTTTCATCAGGGTTTCTGATGGCTACACCTTC.

This sequence joins TRBV20-1 and TRBJ2-1; the match to TRBD2 covers 8 bases. This CDR3 is built from 16 residues. Germline loops: CDR1 DFQATT, CDR2 SNEGSKA (reference sequence). Trimming cost V 3 bases and J 6 bases; bases outside gene matches: 13. The CDR3 nucleotides are TGCAGTGCTAGTGCCCCCGGGACTAGGAGTCCCAATGAGCAGTTCTTC. Amino acid sequence: CSASAPGTRSPNEQFF.

The chain combines TRBV11-2 with TRBJ1-5; the match to TRBD1 covers 9 bases. The V segment lost 5 bases and the J segment 2 bases; nucleotides outside the gene matches: 7. CDR3 length equals 16 residues. CDR1 SGHAT and CDR2 FQNNGV come from the germline V gene. DNA for the CDR3: TGTGCCAGCAGCGACACAGGGGGCTATGGCAATCAGCCCCAGCATTTT. Protein product: CASSDTGGYGNQPQHF.

This chain joins TRBV25-1 and TRBJ2-3; 13 positions match TRBD2. After removal of 1 base from V and 2 bases from J, the junction contained 3 bases not matched to a gene. The CDR3 is made up of 17 amino acids. Germline V gene lookup returns CDR1 MGHDK and CDR2 SYGVNS. CDR3 sequence (DNA): TGTGCCAGCAGTGAATGGGGACTAGCGGGGATCACAGATACGCAGTATTTT. Encoded protein: CASSEWGLAGITDTQYF. The full variable domain, its missing parts supplied by reference TRBV25-1 and TRBJ2-3, is EADIYQTPRYLVIGTGKKITLECSQTMGHDKMYWYQQDPGMELHLIHYSYGVNSTEKGDLSSESTVSRIRTEHFPLTLESARPSHTSQYLCASSEWGLAGITDTQYFGPGTRLTVL.

The chain is built from TRBV27 and TRBJ2-3; TRBD2 matches at 8 bases. From germline, CDR1 is MNHEY and CDR2 SMNVEV (reference sequence). This CDR3 is 14 amino acids long. The ends lost 6 bases at V and 2 bases at J; junction bases unmatched: 4. This chain's CDR3 is CASRRSGATDTQYF. The CDR3 DNA follows: TGTGCCAGCAGGCGTAGCGGGGCCACAGATACGCAGTATTTT.

This clone was seen more than once but under ten times. V gene TRBV15 combines with J gene TRBJ2-1; the D gene is possibly TRBD1 (6 bases). Germline CDR1 LNHNV, CDR2 YYDKDF (reference sequence). V was trimmed by 9 bases and J by 4 bases, leaving 13 bases between them. The CDR3 covers 13 residues. CDR3 residues: CATGTQIYNEQFF. The CDR3 nucleotides read TGTGCCACGGGGACACAAATTTACAATGAGCAGTTCTTC.

V usage is TRBV6-6 and J usage is TRBJ1-1; 8 bases are shared with TRBD1. Germline V gene sequence: CDR1 MNHNY, CDR2 SVGAGI (reference sequence). J was trimmed by 4 bases and V by 6 bases; bases with no gene match: 4. The CDR3 has 13 amino acids. DNA for the CDR3: TGTGCCAGCAGCGGACAGGGCGCCACTGAAGCTTTCTTT. Translated, it gives CASSGQGATEAFF.

The chain uses TRBV29-1 and TRBJ2-2; D is uncertain. The V and J ends lost 4 bases and 6 bases respectively, with 6 bases between them. Germline V CDR1 and CDR2: SQVTM, ANQGSEA. CDR3 size: 11 residues. In DNA, the CDR3 is TGCAGCGTTGGTTGGCCCGGGGAGCTGTTTTTT. Encoded protein: CSVGWPGELFF.